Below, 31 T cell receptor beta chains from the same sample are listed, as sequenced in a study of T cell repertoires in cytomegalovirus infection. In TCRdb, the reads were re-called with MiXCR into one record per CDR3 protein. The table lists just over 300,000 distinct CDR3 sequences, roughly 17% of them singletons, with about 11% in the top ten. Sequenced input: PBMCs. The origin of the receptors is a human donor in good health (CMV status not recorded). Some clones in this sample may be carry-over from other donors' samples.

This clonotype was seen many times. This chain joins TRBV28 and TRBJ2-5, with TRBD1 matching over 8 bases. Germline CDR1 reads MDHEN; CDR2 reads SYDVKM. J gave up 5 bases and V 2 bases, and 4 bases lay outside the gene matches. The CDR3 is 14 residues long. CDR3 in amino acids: CASSLQGARETQYF. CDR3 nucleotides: TGTGCCAGCAGTTTACAGGGGGCTCGGGAGACCCAGTACTTC. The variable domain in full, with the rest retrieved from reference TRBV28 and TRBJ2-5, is DVKVTQSSRYLVKRTGEKVFLECVQDMDHENMFWYRQDPGLGLRLIYFSYDVKMKEKGDIPEGYSVSREKKERFSLILESASTNQTSMYLCASSLQGARETQYFGPGTRLLVL.

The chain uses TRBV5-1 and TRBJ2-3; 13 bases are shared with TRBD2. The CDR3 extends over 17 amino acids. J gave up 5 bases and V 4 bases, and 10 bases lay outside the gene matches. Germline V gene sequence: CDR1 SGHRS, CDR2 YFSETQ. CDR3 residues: CASSPPGLAGVGDTQYF. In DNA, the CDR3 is TGCGCCAGCAGCCCCCCAGGACTAGCGGGGGTTGGAGATACGCAGTATTTT. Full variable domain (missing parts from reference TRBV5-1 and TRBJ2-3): KAGVTQTPRYLIKTRGQQVTLSCSPISGHRSVSWYQQTPGQGLQFLFEYFSETQRNKGNFPGRFSGRQFSNSRSEMNVSTLELGDSALYLCASSPPGLAGVGDTQYFGPGTRLTVL.

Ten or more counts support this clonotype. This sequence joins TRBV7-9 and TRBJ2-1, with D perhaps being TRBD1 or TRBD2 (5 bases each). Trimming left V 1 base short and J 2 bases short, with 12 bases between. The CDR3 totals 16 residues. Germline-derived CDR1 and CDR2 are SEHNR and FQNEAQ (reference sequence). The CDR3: CASSLVRGVAYNEQFF. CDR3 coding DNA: TGTGCCAGCAGCTTAGTTAGAGGGGTCGCCTACAATGAGCAGTTCTTC.

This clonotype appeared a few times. The CDR3 region has the DNA TGTGCCAGCAGGCAGACCGGGACAGCAGAGACCCAGTACTTC. Encoded protein: CASRQTGTAETQYF. V gene TRBV5-6 combines with J gene TRBJ2-5, with TRBD1 matching 7 bases. Trimming cost V 5 bases and J 4 bases; bases outside gene matches: 8. The V gene's germline CDR1 is SGHDT and CDR2 YYEEEE. The CDR3 contains 14 residues.

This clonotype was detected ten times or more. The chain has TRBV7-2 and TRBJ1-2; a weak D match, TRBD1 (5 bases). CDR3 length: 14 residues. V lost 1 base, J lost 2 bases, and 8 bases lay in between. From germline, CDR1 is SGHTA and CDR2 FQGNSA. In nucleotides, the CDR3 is TGTGCCAGCAGCTTAGTGGCAGGGAACTATGGCTACACCTTC. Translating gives CASSLVAGNYGYTF.

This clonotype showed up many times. CDR3 protein: CASSFPPGDRLNSPLHF. The CDR3 coding sequence is TGTGCCAGCAGTTTCCCCCCGGGGGACCGACTCAATTCACCCCTCCACTTT. This chain links TRBV28 with TRBJ1-6, with D maybe TRBD1 (5 bases). In germline, CDR1 is MDHEN, CDR2 SYDVKM. V was trimmed by 3 bases and J by 7 bases, leaving 19 bases between them. This CDR3 has 17 residues.

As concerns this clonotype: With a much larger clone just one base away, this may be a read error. Here the CDR3 reads CTSSPSGGTGGGTQYF. The CDR3 nucleotides are TGTACCAGCAGCCCGAGTGGTGGGACAGGGGGTGGGACCCAGTACTTC. The gene calls are TRBV7-2 and TRBJ2-5, with 11 bases aligning to TRBD1. The CDR3 spans 16 residues. The ends lost 5 bases at V and 7 bases at J; junction bases unmatched: 12. Looked up from germline, CDR1 is SGHTA and CDR2 is FQGNSA.

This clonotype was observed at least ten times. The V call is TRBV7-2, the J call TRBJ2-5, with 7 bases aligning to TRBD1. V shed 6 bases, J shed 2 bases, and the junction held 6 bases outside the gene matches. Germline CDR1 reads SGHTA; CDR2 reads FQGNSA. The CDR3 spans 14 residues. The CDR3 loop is CASRSGDSQETQYF. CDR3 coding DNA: TGTGCCAGCAGGAGTGGGGACAGTCAAGAGACCCAGTACTTC.

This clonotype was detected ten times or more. The CDR3 DNA reads as TGTGCCAGCAGCTTGCGGGACAGGCCCCTGGCAGATACGCAGTATTTT. Its translation: CASSLRDRPLADTQYF. The chain employs TRBV7-8 and TRBJ2-3; TRBD1 aligns across 8 bases. Trimming removed 3 bases from V and 4 bases from J; junction bases left unmatched: 9. Looked up from germline, CDR1 is SGHVS and CDR2 is FQNEAQ. The CDR3 runs 16 residues. Looking up the rest from reference TRBV7-8 and TRBJ2-3 gives the full variable domain: GAGVSQSPRYKVAKRGQDVALRCDPISGHVSLFWYQQALGQGPEFLTYFQNEAQLDKSGLPSDRFFAERPEGSVSTLKIQRTQQEDSAVYLCASSLRDRPLADTQYFGPGTRLTVL.

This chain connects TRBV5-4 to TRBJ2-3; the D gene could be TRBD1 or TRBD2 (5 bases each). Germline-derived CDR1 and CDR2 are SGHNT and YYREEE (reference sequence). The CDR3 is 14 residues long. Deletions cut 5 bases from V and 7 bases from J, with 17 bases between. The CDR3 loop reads CASRVDPPGHTQYF. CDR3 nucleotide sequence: TGTGCCAGCAGGGTCGACCCCCCGGGGCATACGCAGTATTTT.

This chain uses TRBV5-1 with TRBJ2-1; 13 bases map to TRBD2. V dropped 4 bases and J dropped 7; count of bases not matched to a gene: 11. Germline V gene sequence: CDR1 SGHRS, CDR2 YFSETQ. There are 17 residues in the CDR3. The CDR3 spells CASSLPRLAGGGNEQFF. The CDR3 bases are TGCGCCAGCAGCCTTCCTCGACTAGCGGGGGGAGGTAATGAGCAGTTCTTC.

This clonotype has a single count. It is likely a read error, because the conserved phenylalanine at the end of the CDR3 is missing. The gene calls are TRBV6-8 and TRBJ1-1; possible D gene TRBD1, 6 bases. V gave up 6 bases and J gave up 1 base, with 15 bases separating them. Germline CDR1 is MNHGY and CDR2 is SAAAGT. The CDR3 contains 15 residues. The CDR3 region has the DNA TGTGCCAGCAGGAGCAGGGGAGCGCGGAACACTGAAGCTTTCTCT. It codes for CASRSRGARNTEAFS.

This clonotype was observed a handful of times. CDR3 protein: CASSFTRDRGGTGELFF. CDR3 nucleotide sequence: TGTGCCAGCAGCTTCACACGGGACAGGGGAGGAACCGGGGAGCTGTTTTTT. The chain is built from TRBV7-8 and TRBJ2-2; 10 bases agree with TRBD1. The CDR3 runs 17 residues. With V trimmed by 3 bases and J by 5 bases, 9 bases remained unmatched. From germline, CDR1 is SGHVS and CDR2 FQNEAQ.

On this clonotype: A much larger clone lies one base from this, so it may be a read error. Here the CDR3 reads CASSHTPPGSGANVLTF. DNA for the CDR3: TGTGCCAGCAGTCACACCCCCCCGGGCTCTGGGGCCAACGTCCTGACTTTC. This rearrangement joins TRBV6-5 to TRBJ2-6; D ambiguous. The V end was cut by 5 bases, the J end by 0 bases, with 14 bases between. CDR1 and CDR2 from the germline V gene are MNHEY and SVGAGI. This CDR3 comprises 17 residues.

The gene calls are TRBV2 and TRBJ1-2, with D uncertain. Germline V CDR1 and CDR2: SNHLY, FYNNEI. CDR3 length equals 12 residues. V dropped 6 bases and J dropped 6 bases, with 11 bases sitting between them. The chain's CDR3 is CASRGSSNGYTF. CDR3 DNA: TGTGCCAGCAGAGGCAGTAGTAATGGCTACACCTTC.

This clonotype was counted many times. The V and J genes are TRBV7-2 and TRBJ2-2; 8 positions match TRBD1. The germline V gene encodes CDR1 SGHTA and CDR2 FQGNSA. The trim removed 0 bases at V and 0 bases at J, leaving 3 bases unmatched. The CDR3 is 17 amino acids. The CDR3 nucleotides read TGTGCCAGCAGCTTAGCGCGGGGACAGGCGAACACCGGGGAGCTGTTTTTT. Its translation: CASSLARGQANTGELFF.

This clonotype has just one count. CDR3 coding DNA: TGTACCAGCAGCTCAGGACAGTGGCCAGAGACCCAGTACTTC. It encodes CTSSSGQWPETQYF. This sequence joins TRBV7-2 and TRBJ2-5, with D possibly matching TRBD1 (6 bases). V was trimmed by 4 bases and J by 4 bases, leaving 13 bases between them. This CDR3 region has 14 residues. Germline CDR1 is SGHTA and CDR2 is FQGNSA.

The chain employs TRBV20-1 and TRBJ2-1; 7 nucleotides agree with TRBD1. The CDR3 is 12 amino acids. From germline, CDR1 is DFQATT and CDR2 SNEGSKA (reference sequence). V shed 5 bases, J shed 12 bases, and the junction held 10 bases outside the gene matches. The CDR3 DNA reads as TGCAGTGCTTACCTCCAGGGGGTGATGCAGTTCTTC. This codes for CSAYLQGVMQFF.

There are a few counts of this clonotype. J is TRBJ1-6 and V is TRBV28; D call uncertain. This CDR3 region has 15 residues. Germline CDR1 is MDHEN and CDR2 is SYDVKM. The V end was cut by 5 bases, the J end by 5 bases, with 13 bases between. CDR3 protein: CASSLGRANNSPLHF. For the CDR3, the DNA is TGTGCCAGCAGTCTAGGACGGGCAAATAATTCACCCCTCCACTTT.

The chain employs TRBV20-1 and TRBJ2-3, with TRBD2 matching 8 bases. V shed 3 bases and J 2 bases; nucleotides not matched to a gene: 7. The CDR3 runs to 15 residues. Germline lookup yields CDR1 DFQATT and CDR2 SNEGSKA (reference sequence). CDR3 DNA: TGCAGTGCTAGTTCGGGGGGGGCTAACACAGATACGCAGTATTTT. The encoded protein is CSASSGGANTDTQYF.

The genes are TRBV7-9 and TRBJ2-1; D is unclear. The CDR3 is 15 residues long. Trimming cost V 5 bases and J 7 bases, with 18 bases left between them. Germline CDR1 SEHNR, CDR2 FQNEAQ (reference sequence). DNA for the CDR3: TGTGCCAGCAGCCCCCCCGCGGTACCTAATAATGAGCAGTTCTTC. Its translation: CASSPPAVPNNEQFF.

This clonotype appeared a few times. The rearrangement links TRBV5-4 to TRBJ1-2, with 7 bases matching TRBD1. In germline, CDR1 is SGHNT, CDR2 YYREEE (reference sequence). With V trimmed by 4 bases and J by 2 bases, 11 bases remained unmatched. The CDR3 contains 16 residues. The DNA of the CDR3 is TGTGCCAGCAGCCCGCCTAACAGGGGAGGAAACTATGGCTACACCTTC. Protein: CASSPPNRGGNYGYTF.

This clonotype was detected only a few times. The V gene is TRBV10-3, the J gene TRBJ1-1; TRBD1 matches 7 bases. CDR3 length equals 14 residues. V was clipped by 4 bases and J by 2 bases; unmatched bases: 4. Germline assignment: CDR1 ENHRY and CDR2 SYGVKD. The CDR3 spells CAISGTGLNTEAFF. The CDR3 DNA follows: TGTGCCATCAGTGGGACAGGCCTTAACACTGAAGCTTTCTTT.

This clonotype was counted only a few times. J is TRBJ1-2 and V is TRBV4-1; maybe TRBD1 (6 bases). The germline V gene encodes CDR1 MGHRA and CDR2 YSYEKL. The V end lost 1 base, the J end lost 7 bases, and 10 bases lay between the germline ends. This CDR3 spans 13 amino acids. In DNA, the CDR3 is TGCGCCAGCAGCCAAGGGGACAACCCTGGCTACACCTTC. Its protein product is CASSQGDNPGYTF.

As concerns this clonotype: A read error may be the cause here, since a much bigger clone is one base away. The CDR3 spells CASSYPPRQGFNGYNF. The CDR3 DNA sequence: TGTGCCAGCAGTTACCCTCCGAGGCAGGGGTTCAATGGCTACAACTTC. The rearrangement links TRBV6-6 to TRBJ1-2, with D perhaps matching TRBD1 (6 bases). Germline assignment: CDR1 MNHNY and CDR2 SVGAGI (reference sequence). CDR3 size: 16 residues.

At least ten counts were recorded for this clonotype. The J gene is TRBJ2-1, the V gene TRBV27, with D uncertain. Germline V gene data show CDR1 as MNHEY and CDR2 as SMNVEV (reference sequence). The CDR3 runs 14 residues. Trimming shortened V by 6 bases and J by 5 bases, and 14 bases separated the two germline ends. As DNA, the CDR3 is TGTGCCAGCAGAAAATTTAACGACAACAATGAGCAGTTCTTC. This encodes CASRKFNDNNEQFF.

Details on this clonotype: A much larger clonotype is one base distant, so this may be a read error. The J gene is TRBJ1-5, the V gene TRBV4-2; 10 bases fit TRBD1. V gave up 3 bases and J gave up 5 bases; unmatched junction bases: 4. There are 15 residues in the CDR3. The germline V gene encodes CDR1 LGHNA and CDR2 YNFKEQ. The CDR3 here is CASSHRGTGDQPQHF. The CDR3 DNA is TGTGCCAGCAGCCATAGGGGGACAGGGGATCAGCCCCAGCATTTT.

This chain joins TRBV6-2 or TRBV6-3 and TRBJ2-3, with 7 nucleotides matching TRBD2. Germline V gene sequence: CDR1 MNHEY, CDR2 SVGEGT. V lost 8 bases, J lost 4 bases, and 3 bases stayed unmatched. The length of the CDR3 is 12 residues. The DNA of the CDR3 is TGTGCCAGCCGGGGAGGGTCAGATACGCAGTATTTT. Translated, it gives CASRGGSDTQYF.

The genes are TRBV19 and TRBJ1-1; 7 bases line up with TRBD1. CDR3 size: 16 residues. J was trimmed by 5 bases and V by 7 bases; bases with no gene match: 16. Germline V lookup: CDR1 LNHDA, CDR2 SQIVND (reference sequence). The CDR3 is CASTEGGRGLVTEAFF. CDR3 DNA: TGTGCCAGTACCGAAGGAGGAAGGGGGCTGGTTACTGAAGCTTTCTTT.

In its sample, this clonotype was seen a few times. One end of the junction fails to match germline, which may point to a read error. CDR3 coding DNA: TGCAGTGCTGGGAGGGCAGTAGGGTCTTGG. It is translated as CSAGRAVGSW. The chain uses TRBV20-1 and TRBJ1-1; D is unresolved. CDR3 length equals 10 residues. Per germline, CDR1 DFQATT and CDR2 SNEGSKA (reference sequence).

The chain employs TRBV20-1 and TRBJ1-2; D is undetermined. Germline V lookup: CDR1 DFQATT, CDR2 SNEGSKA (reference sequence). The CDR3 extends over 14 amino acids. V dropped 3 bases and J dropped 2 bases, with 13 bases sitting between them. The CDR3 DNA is TGCAGTGCTAGTCCCGCGGGCCCCAACTATGGCTACACCTTC. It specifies CSASPAGPNYGYTF.